One and the same sample provided the 3 T cell receptor beta chains below, sequenced in a study of T cell repertoires in cytomegalovirus infection. These TCRs' antigens remain unknown. TCRdb independently ran MiXCR on the reads; one entry per CDR3 protein. The sample has about 900,000 distinct CDR3 sequences; around 29% are singletons. The sample consisted of cultured CD8+ T cells from PBMCs, taken from culture after CMV antigen stimulation. Receptor source: a human donor in good health (CMV status not recorded). Some clones in this sample may be carry-over from other donors' samples.

This clonotype was seen more than once but under ten times. The chain recombines TRBV5-5 with TRBJ2-7; D gene uncertain. V lost 0 bases to trimming and J lost 3 bases, with 16 bases between them. Germline V gene sequence: CDR1 SGHKS, CDR2 YYEKEE (reference sequence). The CDR3 length is 16 residues. Here the CDR3 reads CASSLGCVTCHYEQYV. The CDR3 DNA sequence: TGTGCCAGCAGCTTGGGGTGTGTAACCTGTCACTACGAGCAGTACGTC.

The V call is TRBV9, the J call TRBJ2-6; D possibly corresponds to TRBD2 (6 bases). V shed 3 bases and J shed 4 bases, with 32 bases lying between them. Germline assignment: CDR1 SGDLS and CDR2 YYNGEE. This CDR3 contains 22 residues. In DNA form, the CDR3 reads TGTGCCAGCAGCGCGCCGGGGACTCACGTCGCTGATATATCTCGGGGGGCCAACGTCCTGACTTTC. It is translated as CASSAPGTHVADISRGANVLTF. The whole variable domain, filled in from reference TRBV9 and TRBJ2-6, reads DSGVTQTPKHLITATGQRVTLRCSPRSGDLSVYWYQQSLDQGLQFLIQYYNGEERAKGNILERFSAQQFPDLHSELNLSSLELGDSALYFCASSAPGTHVADISRGANVLTFGAGSRLTVL.

This clonotype was seen a handful of times. CDR3 loop: CASSYFRGGGNYGYTF. In DNA, the CDR3 is TGTGCCAGCAGTTACTTCCGGGGAGGGGGCAACTATGGCTACACCTTC. The genes are TRBV6-5 and TRBJ1-2, with 7 positions matching TRBD1. The germline CDR1 and CDR2 sequences are MNHEY and SVGAGI. This CDR3 is 16 amino acids long. With 1 base clipped from V and 2 bases from J, the junction kept 7 bases outside the gene matches.